This T cell receptor beta chain is drawn from a study of human T cells and chemical hapten exposure. This clonotype appeared a few times. The time point was: patch test 1, 2 weeks after DPC sensitization. As to treatment: therapeutic diphenylcyclopropenone sensitization with weekly scalp DPC. MiXCR was run by TCRdb on the RACE reads, yielding one entry per CDR3 protein. The sample includes more than 65,000 distinct CDR3 sequences, over 6% seen only once; the top ten take less than 2%. The sample consisted of whole blood, taken in connection with sensitization to the hapten diphenylcyclopropenone (DPC). The sequence was obtained from a woman aged 25 to 39 with alopecia areata. Some clones in this sample may be carry-over from other donors' samples.

CDR3 coding DNA: TGTGCCATCAGACAGTTGGGATCACCCCTCCACTTT. Translation: CAIRQLGSPLHF. This chain links TRBV10-3 with TRBJ1-6, with unresolved D. The CDR3 totals 12 residues. Looked up from germline, CDR1 is ENHRY and CDR2 is SYGVKD. Trimming pared 6 bases from V and 10 bases from J, leaving 10 bases between.